This entry lists 5 T cell receptor beta chains sequenced from one sample in a study of blood T cell repertoires in COVID-19. This table comes from immunoSEQ multiplex PCR, and its TCRdb copy is limited to in-frame clones, with some not included. The sample has roughly 200,000 clones, about 80% seen once. Sequenced input: peripheral blood. These receptor sequences come from a man in his sixties with acute or convalescent COVID-19.

V usage is TRBV5-1 and J usage is TRBJ2-2, with 9 bases that match TRBD1. Germline trimming cut 7 bases from V and 5 bases from J; bases unmatched to any gene: 6. CDR1 SGHRS and CDR2 YFSETQ come from the germline V gene. This CDR3 contains 14 residues. The CDR3 nucleotides read TGCGCCAGCGCCGGACAGGGGAGTACCGGGGAGCTGTTTTTT. Its translation: CASAGQGSTGELFF.

The chain couples TRBV5-1 to TRBJ2-1, with D possibly matching TRBD1 (5 bases). CDR1 is SGHRS and CDR2 is YFSETQ in the germline V gene. The CDR3 has 15 residues. V lost 0 bases and J lost 7, with 14 bases in between. The DNA for the CDR3 is TGCGCCAGCAGCTTGGGGGGCCTGGAGATTAATGAGCAGTTCTTC. Its protein is CASSLGGLEINEQFF.

With regard to this clone: The same CDR3 is also encoded by other DNA sequences in this sample. The chain couples TRBV18 to TRBJ2-1; 14 bases are a match to TRBD2. J gave up 9 bases and V 3 bases, and 4 bases lay outside the gene matches. The CDR3 contains 15 residues. CDR1 and CDR2 (germline): KGHSH, LQKENI. The CDR3 region is CASSPGLAGVGEQFF. In DNA, the CDR3 is TGTGCCAGCTCACCGGGACTAGCGGGAGTGGGTGAGCAGTTCTTC.

The chain links TRBV5-1 to TRBJ2-1; the match to TRBD2 covers 8 bases. The length of the CDR3 is 13 residues. Germline CDR1 and CDR2: SGHRS and YFSETQ. V lost 4 bases to trimming and J lost 8 bases; unmatched junction nucleotides: 5. DNA of the CDR3: TGCGCCAGCAGCATGCCCGGGGGGGATGAGCAGTTCTTC. It is translated as CASSMPGGDEQFF. Combining the CDR3 with reference TRBV5-1 and TRBJ2-1 gives the whole variable domain KAGVTQTPRYLIKTRGQQVTLSCSPISGHRSVSWYQQTPGQGLQFLFEYFSETQRNKGNFPGRFSGRQFSNSRSEMNVSTLELGDSALYLCASSMPGGDEQFFGPGTRLTVL.

The sample holds a few counts of this clone. The V and J genes are TRBV7-9 and TRBJ1-6; D uncertain. The V end lost 1 base, the J end lost 4 bases, and 8 bases lay between the germline ends. The CDR3 is made up of 15 amino acids. Germline CDR1 is SEHNR and CDR2 is FQNEAQ (reference sequence). For the CDR3, the DNA is TGTGCCAGCAGCTTAGACCGGGTTTATAATTCACCCCTCCACTTT. Its translation: CASSLDRVYNSPLHF.